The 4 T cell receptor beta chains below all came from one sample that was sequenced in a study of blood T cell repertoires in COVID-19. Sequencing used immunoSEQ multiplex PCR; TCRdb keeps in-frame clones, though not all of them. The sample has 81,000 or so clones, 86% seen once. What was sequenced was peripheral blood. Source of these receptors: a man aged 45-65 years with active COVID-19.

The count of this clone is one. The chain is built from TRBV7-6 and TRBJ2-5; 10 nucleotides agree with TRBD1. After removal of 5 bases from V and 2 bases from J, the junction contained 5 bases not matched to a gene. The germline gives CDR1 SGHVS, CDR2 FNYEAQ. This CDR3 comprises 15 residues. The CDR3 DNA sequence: TGTGCCAGCAGCATAAGACAGGGGGCGCAAGAGACCCAGTACTTC. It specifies CASSIRQGAQETQYF.

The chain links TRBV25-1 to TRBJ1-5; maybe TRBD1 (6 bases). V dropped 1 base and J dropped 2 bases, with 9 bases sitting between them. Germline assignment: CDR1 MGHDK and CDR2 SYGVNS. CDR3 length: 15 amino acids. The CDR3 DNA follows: TGTGCCAGCAGTGAATCGACAGGTCGCAATCAGCCCCAGCATTTT. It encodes CASSESTGRNQPQHF.

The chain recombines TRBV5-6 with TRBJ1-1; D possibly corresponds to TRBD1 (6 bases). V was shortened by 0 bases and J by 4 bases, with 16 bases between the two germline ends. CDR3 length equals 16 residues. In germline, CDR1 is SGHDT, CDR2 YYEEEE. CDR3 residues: CASSLEGLGAGTEAFF. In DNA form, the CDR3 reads TGTGCCAGCAGCTTGGAAGGTCTGGGGGCCGGCACTGAAGCTTTCTTT.

CDR3 bases: TGTGCCAGCAGTTTACAGAAAGCGGGACTAGCGCCAGATACGCAGTATTTT. Amino acids: CASSLQKAGLAPDTQYF. This chain links TRBV28 with TRBJ2-3, with 10 positions matching TRBD2. Trimming removed 2 bases from V and 4 bases from J; junction bases left unmatched: 9. CDR3 length equals 17 residues. In germline, CDR1 is MDHEN, CDR2 SYDVKM.